What follows is one TCR beta chain and its context. Its cognate antigen is unknown. This entry comes from a study of cytomegalovirus exposure and HLA in healthy donors. Broader study findings: Judged likely to be a sequencing artifact was a cluster of highly shared sequence variants.

In the PCR, 60 Vbeta and 13 Jbeta primers were used. The data were produced by immunoSEQ multiplex PCR, yet TCRdb's version contains in-frame clones alone and is incomplete. The table records about 95,000 clones, around 70% of them present only once. What was sequenced was PBMCs. The TCR originated in a woman between 50 and 59 years old in good health and CMV-seropositive.

The CDR3 protein is CSAVAGSEQFF. In DNA, the CDR3 is TGCAGCGCGGTAGCGGGATCTGAGCAGTTCTTC. This chain links TRBV29-1 with TRBJ2-1, with 8 bases identical to TRBD2. Germline CDR1 SQVTM, CDR2 ANQGSEA. CDR3 size: 11 residues. The J segment lost 9 bases and the V segment lost 7 bases, leaving 5 bases of the junction unmatched.